This entry is about one T cell receptor beta chain. This sample is drawn from a study of blood T cell repertoires in COVID-19. Assay: immunoSEQ multiplex PCR; the TCRdb copy retains only in-frame clones and omits some. The sample lists hundreds of thousands of clones, 70% to 90% occurring once. The clonotype originates from a woman aged 25 to 39 with COVID-19, enrolled during active disease. The sequenced sample consisted of peripheral blood.

CDR3 coding DNA: TGTGCCAGTAGTTGGTATCTGGGACAGGCCCTAATCAATCAGCCCCAGCATTTT. It codes for CASSWYLGQALINQPQHF. The chain combines TRBV19 with TRBJ1-5; 8 positions agree with TRBD1. The V segment lost 5 bases and the J segment 3 bases; nucleotides outside the gene matches: 15. The CDR3 is made up of 18 amino acids. Germline V gene lookup returns CDR1 LNHDA and CDR2 SQIVND (reference sequence).